This TCR beta chain was identified in a study of vaccination and CD4 T cells after COVID-19. The study's findings and limits: Spike mono-reactive clones accounted for 304 of the 307 vaccine-specific clones found in convalescent patients. Among those convalescent, a median 86.3% of reactive clones emerged solely post-vaccination.

Sequenced with the Oncomine TCR Beta short-read assay was DNA taken from cultured CD4+ T cells. TCRdb re-called the PCR reads with MiXCR, one entry per CDR3 protein. The sample records more than 9,000 distinct CDR3 sequences, roughly 25% being singletons. Treatment specified: approximately 9-day PBMC culture with coronavirus spike peptide pools or control peptides (ViraFEST assay). TCR sequencing followed the expansion of antigen-specific T cells with peptide pools in ViraFEST. Scientists separated out CD4+ T cells through negative selection following 10 days in culture. Turning to this clonotype: Its antigen is not identified.

The CDR3 is made up of 15 amino acids. From germline, CDR1 is SGHTA and CDR2 FQGTGA. V was pared by 1 base and J by 6 bases, with 14 bases between. This specimen was CD4+ T cells from blood, cultured in vitro, taken before SARS-CoV-2 vaccination. This receptor was obtained from a human donor who received a COVID-19 vaccine. V and J are TRBV7-3 and TRBJ2-3; no reliable D call. The CDR3 loop reads CASSLNSDPRDTQYF. Here the CDR3 DNA reads TGTGCCAGCAGCTTAAATTCGGATCCTCGGGATACGCAGTATTTT.